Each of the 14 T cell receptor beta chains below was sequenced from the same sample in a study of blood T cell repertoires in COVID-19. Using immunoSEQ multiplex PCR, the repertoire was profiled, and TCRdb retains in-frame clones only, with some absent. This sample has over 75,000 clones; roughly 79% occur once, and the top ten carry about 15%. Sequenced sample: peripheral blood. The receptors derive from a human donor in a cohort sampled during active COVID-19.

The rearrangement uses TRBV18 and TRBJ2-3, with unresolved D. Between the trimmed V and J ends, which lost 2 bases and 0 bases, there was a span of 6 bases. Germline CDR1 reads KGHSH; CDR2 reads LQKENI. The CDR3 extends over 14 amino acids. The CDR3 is CASSPETSTDTQYF. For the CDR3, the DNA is TGTGCCAGCTCACCAGAAACTAGCACAGATACGCAGTATTTT.

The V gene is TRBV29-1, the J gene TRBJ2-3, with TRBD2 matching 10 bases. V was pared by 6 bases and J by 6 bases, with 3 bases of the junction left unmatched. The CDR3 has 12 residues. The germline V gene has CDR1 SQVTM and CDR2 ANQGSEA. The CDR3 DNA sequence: TGCAGCGTAACTAGCGGGACGGATACGCAGTATTTT. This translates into CSVTSGTDTQYF.

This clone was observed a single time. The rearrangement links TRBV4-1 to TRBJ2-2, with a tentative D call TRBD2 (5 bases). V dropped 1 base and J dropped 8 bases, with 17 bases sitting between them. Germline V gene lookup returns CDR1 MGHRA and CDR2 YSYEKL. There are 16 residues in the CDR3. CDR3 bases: TGCGCCAGCAGCCAAGTGTTAGGACTGATAAGGGGGGAGCTGTTTTTT. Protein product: CASSQVLGLIRGELFF.

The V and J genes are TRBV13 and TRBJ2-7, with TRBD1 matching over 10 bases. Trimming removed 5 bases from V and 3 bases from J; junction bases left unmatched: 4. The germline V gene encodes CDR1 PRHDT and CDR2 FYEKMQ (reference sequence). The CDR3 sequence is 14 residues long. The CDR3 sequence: CASSLWTGGYEQYF. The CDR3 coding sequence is TGTGCCAGCAGCCTCTGGACAGGGGGCTACGAGCAGTACTTC.

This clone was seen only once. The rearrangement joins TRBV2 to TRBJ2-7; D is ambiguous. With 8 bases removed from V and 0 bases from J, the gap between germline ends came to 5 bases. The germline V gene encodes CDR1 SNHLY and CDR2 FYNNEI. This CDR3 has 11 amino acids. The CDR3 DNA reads TGTGCCAGCTCCTTCTCCTACGAGCAGTACTTC. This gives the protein CASSFSYEQYF.

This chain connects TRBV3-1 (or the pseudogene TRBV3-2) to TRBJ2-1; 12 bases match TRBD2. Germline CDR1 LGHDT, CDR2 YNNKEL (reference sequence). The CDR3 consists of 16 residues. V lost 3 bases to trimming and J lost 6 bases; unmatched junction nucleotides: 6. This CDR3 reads CASSHLRLAGANEQFF. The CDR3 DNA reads TGTGCCAGCAGCCACCTTAGACTAGCGGGAGCCAATGAGCAGTTCTTC.

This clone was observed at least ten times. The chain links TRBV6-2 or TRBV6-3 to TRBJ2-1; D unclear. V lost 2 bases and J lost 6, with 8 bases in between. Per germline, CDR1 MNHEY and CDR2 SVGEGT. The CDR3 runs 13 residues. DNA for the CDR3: TGTGCCAGCAGTTACACCTACAGCAATGAGCAGTTCTTC. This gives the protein CASSYTYSNEQFF.

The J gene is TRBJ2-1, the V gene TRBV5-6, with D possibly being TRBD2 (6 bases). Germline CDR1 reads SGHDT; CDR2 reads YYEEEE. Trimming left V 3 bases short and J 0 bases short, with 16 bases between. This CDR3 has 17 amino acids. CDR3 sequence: CASSSGLFEGSYNEQFF. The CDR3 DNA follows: TGTGCCAGCAGCTCGGGACTCTTCGAGGGCTCCTACAATGAGCAGTTCTTC. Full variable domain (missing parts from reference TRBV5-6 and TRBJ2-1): DAGVTQSPTHLIKTRGQQVTLRCSPKSGHDTVSWYQQALGQGPQFIFQYYEEEERQRGNFPDRFSGHQFPNYSSELNVNALLLGDSALYLCASSSGLFEGSYNEQFFGPGTRLTVL.

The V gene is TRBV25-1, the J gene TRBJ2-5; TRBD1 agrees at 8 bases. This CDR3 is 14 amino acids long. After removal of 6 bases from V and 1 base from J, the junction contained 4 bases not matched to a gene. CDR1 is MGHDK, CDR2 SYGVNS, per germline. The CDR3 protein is CASSVQGGQETQYF. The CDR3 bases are TGTGCCAGCAGCGTACAGGGGGGCCAAGAGACCCAGTACTTC.

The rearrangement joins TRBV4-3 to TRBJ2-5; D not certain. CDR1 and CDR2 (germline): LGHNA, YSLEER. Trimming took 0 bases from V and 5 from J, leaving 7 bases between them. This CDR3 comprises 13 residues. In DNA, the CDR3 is TGCGCCAGCAGCCAAGAACTTTGGGAGACCCAGTACTTC. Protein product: CASSQELWETQYF.

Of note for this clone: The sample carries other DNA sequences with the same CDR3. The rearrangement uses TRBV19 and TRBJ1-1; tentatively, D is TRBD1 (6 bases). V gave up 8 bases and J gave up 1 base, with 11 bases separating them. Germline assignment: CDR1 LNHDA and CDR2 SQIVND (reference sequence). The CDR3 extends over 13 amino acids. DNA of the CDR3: TGTGCCAGTCTCTCGACAGGGAACACTGAAGCTTTCTTT. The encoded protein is CASLSTGNTEAFF. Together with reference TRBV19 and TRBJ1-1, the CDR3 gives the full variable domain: DGGITQSPKYLFRKEGQNVTLSCEQNLNHDAMYWYRQDPGQGLRLIYYSQIVNDFQKGDIAEGYSVSREKKESFPLTVTSAQKNPTAFYLCASLSTGNTEAFFGQGTRLTVV.

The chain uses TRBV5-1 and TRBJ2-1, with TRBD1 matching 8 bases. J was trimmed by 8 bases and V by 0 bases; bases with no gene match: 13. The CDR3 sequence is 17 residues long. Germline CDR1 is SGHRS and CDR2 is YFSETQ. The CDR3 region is CASSLGPIGQGPDEQFF. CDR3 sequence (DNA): TGCGCCAGCAGCTTGGGTCCAATAGGACAGGGTCCGGATGAGCAGTTCTTC.

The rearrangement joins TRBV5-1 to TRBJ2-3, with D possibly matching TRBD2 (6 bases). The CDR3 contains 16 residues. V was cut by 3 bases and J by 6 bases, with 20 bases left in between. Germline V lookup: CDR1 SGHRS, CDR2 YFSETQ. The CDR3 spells CASSSGLHPITDTQYF. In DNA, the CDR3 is TGCGCCAGCAGCTCGGGACTGCACCCTATTACGGATACGCAGTATTTT.

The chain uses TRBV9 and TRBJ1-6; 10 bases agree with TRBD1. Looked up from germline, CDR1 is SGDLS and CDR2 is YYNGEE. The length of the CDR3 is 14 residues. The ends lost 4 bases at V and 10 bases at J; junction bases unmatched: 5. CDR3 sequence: CASSPLTGGSPLHF. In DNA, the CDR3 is TGTGCCAGCAGCCCACTGACAGGGGGCTCACCCCTCCACTTT.